This T cell receptor (beta chain) was identified in a study of T cell changes during pregnancy in multiple sclerosis. This clone was observed a handful of times. The V and J ends lost 1 base and 4 bases, in that order; junction bases with no gene match: 8. Germline loops: CDR1 SGHTA, CDR2 FQGNSA. This CDR3 comprises 17 residues. Clones were sequenced by immunoSEQ multiplex PCR, and TCRdb holds only the in-frame ones, with some missing. The sample carries about 80,000 clones, about 90% recorded once. The chain is built from TRBV7-2 and TRBJ2-2; 8 bases agree with TRBD2. Sequencing was performed on peripheral blood, taken before pregnancy. This receptor was obtained from a female donor with multiple sclerosis, enrolled in a pregnancy study. The CDR3 coding sequence is TGTGCCAGCAGCTTAGAGGGACTAGGTTTAATCACCGGGGAGCTGTTTTTT. Translated: CASSLEGLGLITGELFF.